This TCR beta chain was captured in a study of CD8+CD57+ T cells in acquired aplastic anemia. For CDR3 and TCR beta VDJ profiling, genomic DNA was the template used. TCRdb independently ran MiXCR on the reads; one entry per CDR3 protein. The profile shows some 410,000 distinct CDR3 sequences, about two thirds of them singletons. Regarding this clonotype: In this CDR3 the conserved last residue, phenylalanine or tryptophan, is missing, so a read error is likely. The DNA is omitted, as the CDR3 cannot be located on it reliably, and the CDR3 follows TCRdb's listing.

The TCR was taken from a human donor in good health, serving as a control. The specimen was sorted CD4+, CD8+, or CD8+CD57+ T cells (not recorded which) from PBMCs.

The CDR3 sequence is CSARGRERAQ. The V gene is TRBV20-1, the J gene TRBJ1-1; TRBD1 is the table's D call, not checked against the DNA. The germline gives CDR1 DFQATT, CDR2 SNEGSKA (reference sequence). The CDR3 spans 10 amino acids, including both terminal residues.